This TCR beta chain was documented in a study of identical twins. One entry per CDR3 protein, called by TCRdb with MiXCR from the 5' RACE reads. In the table there are about 240,000 distinct CDR3 sequences, roughly 10% of which are singletons. In this sample, this clonotype turned up a few times. V shed 6 bases and J 2 bases; nucleotides not matched to a gene: 7. The CDR3 contains 15 residues. The germline gives CDR1 SGHRS, CDR2 YFSETQ. The material sequenced was memory T cells sorted from blood. The chain recombines TRBV5-1 with TRBJ2-1; 8 bases are a match to TRBD1. This sequence was found in a man between 50 and 59 years old in good health. The CDR3 loop reads CASKGGQGAYNEQFF. As DNA, the CDR3 is TGCGCCAGCAAGGGCGGACAGGGAGCCTACAATGAGCAGTTCTTC.